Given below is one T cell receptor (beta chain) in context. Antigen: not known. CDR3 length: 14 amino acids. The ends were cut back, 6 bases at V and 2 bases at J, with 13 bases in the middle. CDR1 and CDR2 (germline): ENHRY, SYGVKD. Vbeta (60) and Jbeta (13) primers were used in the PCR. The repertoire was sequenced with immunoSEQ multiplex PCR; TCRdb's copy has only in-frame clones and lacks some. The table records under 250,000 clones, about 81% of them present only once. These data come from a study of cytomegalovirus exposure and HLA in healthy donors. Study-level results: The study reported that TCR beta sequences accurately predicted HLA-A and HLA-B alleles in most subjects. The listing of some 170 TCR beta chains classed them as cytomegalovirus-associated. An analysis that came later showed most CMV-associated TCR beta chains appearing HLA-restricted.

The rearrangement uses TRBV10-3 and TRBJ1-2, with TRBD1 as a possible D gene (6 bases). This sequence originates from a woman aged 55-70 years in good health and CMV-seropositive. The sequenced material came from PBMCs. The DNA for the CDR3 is TGTGCCATCAGCCAGGCCGGGACAAACTATGGCTACACCTTC. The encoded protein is CAISQAGTNYGYTF.